A selection of T cell receptor beta chains follows, all from one sample in a study of blood T cell repertoires in COVID-19. The data were produced by immunoSEQ multiplex PCR, yet TCRdb's version contains in-frame clones alone and is incomplete. The table shows about 190,000 clones, with approximately 90% occurring only once. The sample consisted of peripheral blood. Receptor source: a woman aged 30 to 39 with active or convalescent COVID-19. Each CDR3 is given with its conserved first and last residue. A D gene is named only where the DNA matches it firmly. For some rows the clone size is stated as once, few or many, or as a class when expanded; others skip it.

NA,TRBV10-2,TRBJ1-2,NA,TGCGCCAGCAGTGAGTCGATCGGGTTTGATGGCTACACCTTC,CASSESIGFDGYTF
NA,TRBV11-2,TRBJ2-1,NA,TGTGCCAGCAGCTTAGGTGTACAGGGCCCTAACAATGAGCAGTTCTTC,CASSLGVQGPNNEQFF
TRBD1,TRBV5-1,TRBJ1-1,NA,TGCGCCAGCAGCCGACAGGGTCGTGAAGCTTTCTTT,CASSRQGREAFF
TRBD1,TRBV6-6,TRBJ2-1,NA,TGTGCCAGCAGTCCCGGACAGGGGGCTAATGAGCAGTTCTTC,CASSPGQGANEQFF
NA,TRBV10-2,TRBJ2-3,once,TGCGCCAGCAAGGAGGGACAGCACACAGATACGCAGTATTTT,CASKEGQHTDTQYF
TRBD1,TRBV6-5,TRBJ1-2,NA,TGTGCCAGCAGTTATCTGACAGGGAGCGATGGCTACACCTTC,CASSYLTGSDGYTF
TRBD2,TRBV18,TRBJ2-2,NA,TGTGCCAGCCCATGCACTAGCGGGGGCTTGAACACCGGGGAGCTGTTTTTT,CASPCTSGGLNTGELFF
TRBD1,TRBV20-1,TRBJ1-1,NA,TGCAGTGCAGAGACAGGGCTGGAGCTTTTCTTT,CSAETGLELFF
NA,TRBV28,TRBJ2-2,NA,TGTGCCAGCAGATCTCAGGGAATTAACACCGGGGAGCTGTTTTTT,CASRSQGINTGELFF
NA,TRBV6-1,TRBJ1-1,NA,TGTGCCAGCAGTGACAGGGCGAGGACTGAAGCTTTCTTT,CASSDRARTEAFF
NA,TRBV6-6,TRBJ1-6,NA,TGTGCCAGCAGTTACATAGGACAGTCACCCCTCCACTTT,CASSYIGQSPLHF
NA,TRBV29-1,TRBJ1-1,NA,TGCAGCGTTGATAGGGGAAACACTGAAGCTTTCTTT,CSVDRGNTEAFF
NA,TRBV6-5,TRBJ1-2,NA,TGTGCCAGCCGTACCCCTGGTGGACAGATCTATGGCTACACCTTC,CASRTPGGQIYGYTF
NA,TRBV28,TRBJ2-7,once,TGTGCCAGCAGTTTTACCCTAACAGGGTCCTACGAGCAGTACTTC,CASSFTLTGSYEQYF
TRBD1,TRBV14,TRBJ2-7,NA,TGTGCCAGCAGCGACAACCAACAGGGGTACACCTACGAGCAGTACTTC,CASSDNQQGYTYEQYF
NA,TRBV5-8,TRBJ2-1,NA,TGTGCCAGCACCTCCCCCGCTAGTAGAAGGAATGAGCAGTTCTTC,CASTSPASRRNEQFF
NA,TRBV7-9,TRBJ1-2,NA,TGTGCCAGCAGCTCCACCCAGGTCAAGGATGGCTACACCTTC,CASSSTQVKDGYTF
TRBD2,TRBV28,TRBJ2-1,NA,TGTGCCAGCAGTTTGGCACTAGCGGGGTGGCCTTGTGCGGAGCAGTTCTTC,CASSLALAGWPCAEQFF